A single sample is the source of the 21 T cell receptor beta chains below, sequenced in a study of blood T cell repertoires in COVID-19. Clones were sequenced by immunoSEQ multiplex PCR, and TCRdb holds only the in-frame ones, with some missing. The table lists approximately 230,000 clones, around nine tenths of them singletons, with over 1.1% in the top ten. The sequencing sample was made of peripheral blood. The source is a man older than 75 with acute or convalescent COVID-19.

The rearrangement joins TRBV5-4 to TRBJ1-2, with a weak D call TRBD1 (6 bases). V was trimmed by 4 bases and J by 2 bases, leaving 12 bases between them. This CDR3 is 14 amino acids long. Germline CDR1 and CDR2: SGHNT and YYREEE (reference sequence). The CDR3 nucleotides are TGTGCCAGCAGCCGACCCCAGGGGAACTATGGCTACACCTTC. Its protein product is CASSRPQGNYGYTF.

The chain employs TRBV29-1 and TRBJ1-2; D may be TRBD1 (6 bases). The germline gives CDR1 SQVTM, CDR2 ANQGSEA. The V and J ends lost 2 bases and 6 bases respectively, with 13 bases between them. The CDR3 totals 13 residues. CDR3 DNA: TGCAGCGTTGAAAATGCAGGGGTGGATGGCTACACCTTC. This sequence encodes CSVENAGVDGYTF.

V is TRBV18 and J is TRBJ1-1; tentative D call: TRBD1 (5 bases). Looked up from germline, CDR1 is KGHSH and CDR2 is LQKENI. The CDR3 covers 14 residues. Trimming removed 6 bases from V and 2 bases from J, with 13 bases in between. CDR3 amino acids: CASSPDSANTEAFF. The CDR3 DNA is TGTGCCAGCTCCCCAGACAGCGCAAACACTGAAGCTTTCTTT.

The J gene is TRBJ1-5, the V gene TRBV6-5, with D maybe TRBD1 (6 bases). Germline-derived CDR1 and CDR2 are MNHEY and SVGAGI. Trimming pared 5 bases from V and 6 bases from J, leaving 17 bases between. This CDR3 has 15 residues. DNA of the CDR3: TGTGCCAGCAGTCCCCTCAGACAGGAAGGTCAGCCCCAGCATTTT. Translation gives CASSPLRQEGQPQHF.

The genes are TRBV3-1 (or the pseudogene TRBV3-2) and TRBJ2-7; D possibly corresponds to TRBD1 (5 bases). The CDR3 runs 14 residues. Trimming removed 1 base from V and 12 bases from J, with 19 bases in between. The germline CDR1 and CDR2 sequences are LGHDT and YNNKEL (reference sequence). The CDR3 sequence is CASSQASSRPGLYF. CDR3 DNA sequence: TGTGCCAGCAGCCAAGCATCTTCGCGGCCAGGGTTGTACTTC.

The V and J genes are TRBV12-3 or TRBV12-4 and TRBJ1-1; D is uncertain. Trimming removed 7 bases at V and 4 bases at J, with 10 bases between. The CDR3 spans 12 residues. The CDR3 region has the DNA TGTGCCAGCACCCTGGAGGCCACTGAAGCTTTCTTT. It translates to CASTLEATEAFF.

In this sample, this clone turned up once. The chain recombines TRBV5-5 with TRBJ1-3; D not resolved. Germline CDR1 SGHKS, CDR2 YYEKEE (reference sequence). V was shortened by 3 bases and J by 0 bases, with 4 bases between the two germline ends. The CDR3 contains 13 residues. The CDR3 loop reads CASSSSSGNTIYF. Here the CDR3 DNA reads TGTGCCAGCAGCTCTTCCTCTGGAAACACCATATATTTT.

V gene TRBV9 combines with J gene TRBJ1-4; TRBD1 might be the D (5 bases). Germline V CDR1 and CDR2: SGDLS, YYNGEE. The CDR3 loop spans 16 amino acids. Trimming took 0 bases from V and 8 from J, leaving 17 bases between them. As DNA, the CDR3 is TGTGCCAGCAGCGTAGGTGGGGCCTTTCAAGGGGAAAAACTGTTTTTT. It is translated as CASSVGGAFQGEKLFF.

The chain is built from TRBV27 and TRBJ2-1; D remains ambiguous. V lost 8 bases to trimming and J lost 6 bases, with 14 bases between them. This CDR3 has 13 amino acids. CDR1 MNHEY and CDR2 SMNVEV come from the germline V gene (reference sequence). CDR3 DNA sequence: TGTGCCAGCTACCCGGCAGGTTCCAATGAGCAGTTCTTC. Protein product: CASYPAGSNEQFF.

The V gene is TRBV6-2 or TRBV6-3, the J gene TRBJ2-3; D is perhaps TRBD2 (5 bases). The CDR3 loop spans 14 amino acids. Germline V gene sequence: CDR1 MNHEY, CDR2 SVGEGT. V was cut by 2 bases and J by 8 bases, with 14 bases left in between. The CDR3 spells CASSYGGVQGTQYF. Written as DNA, the CDR3 is TGTGCCAGCAGTTACGGAGGCGTCCAAGGTACGCAGTATTTT.

The chain is built from TRBV15 and TRBJ2-5; perhaps TRBD1 as D (5 bases). The length of the CDR3 is 14 residues. Per the germline V gene, CDR1 is LNHNV and CDR2 is YYDKDF (reference sequence). Trimming left V 0 bases short and J 4 bases short, with 9 bases between. CDR3 nucleotides: TGTGCCACCAGCAGAGATTCTCAGGGAGAGACCCAGTACTTC. Translated, it gives CATSRDSQGETQYF.

The chain links TRBV5-4 to TRBJ1-5; D is unclear. Trimming stripped 9 bases from V and 0 bases from J, with 16 bases between. The CDR3 extends over 15 amino acids. The germline V gene encodes CDR1 SGHNT and CDR2 YYREEE (reference sequence). The chain's CDR3 is CATRGRSFSNQPQHF. CDR3 bases: TGTGCCACCCGAGGGCGGTCTTTTAGCAATCAGCCCCAGCATTTT. Combining the CDR3 with reference TRBV5-4 and TRBJ1-5 gives the whole variable domain ETGVTQSPTHLIKTRGQQVTLRCSSQSGHNTVSWYQQALGQGPQFIFQYYREEENGRGNFPPRFSGLQFPNYSSELNVNALELDDSALYLCATRGRSFSNQPQHFGDGTRLSIL.

The chain is built from TRBV5-1 and TRBJ1-1; possibly TRBD1 for D (6 bases). The CDR3 runs to 15 residues. The V and J ends lost 0 bases and 1 base respectively, with 10 bases between them. Germline V lookup: CDR1 SGHRS, CDR2 YFSETQ. This chain's CDR3 is CASSLAGGPNTEAFF. The CDR3 nucleotides are TGCGCCAGCAGCTTGGCCGGGGGGCCGAACACTGAAGCTTTCTTT. The full variable domain, with the rest looked up from reference TRBV5-1 and TRBJ1-1, is KAGVTQTPRYLIKTRGQQVTLSCSPISGHRSVSWYQQTPGQGLQFLFEYFSETQRNKGNFPGRFSGRQFSNSRSEMNVSTLELGDSALYLCASSLAGGPNTEAFFGQGTRLTVV.

The chain employs TRBV19 and TRBJ2-7; D possibly corresponds to TRBD1 (5 bases). The germline V and J ends were trimmed by 3 bases and 2 bases, with 14 bases remaining between them. Germline V CDR1 and CDR2: LNHDA, SQIVND (reference sequence). CDR3 length equals 15 residues. The CDR3 DNA is TGTGCCAGTAGTATCCGGACAAACTTCGCCTACGAGCAGTACTTC. Its protein product is CASSIRTNFAYEQYF.

V gene TRBV5-1 combines with J gene TRBJ1-2; 7 positions match TRBD1. V was clipped by 4 bases and J by 6 bases; unmatched bases: 12. Germline V gene sequence: CDR1 SGHRS, CDR2 YFSETQ. CDR3 length: 15 residues. The CDR3 is CASSVTGTVLDGYTF. CDR3 bases: TGCGCCAGCAGCGTCACCGGGACAGTCCTTGATGGCTACACCTTC.

This clone was counted a single time. The rearrangement links TRBV6-5 to TRBJ2-7; D is possibly TRBD2 (5 bases). Trimming took 1 base from V and 6 from J, leaving 10 bases between them. Germline CDR1 is MNHEY and CDR2 is SVGAGI. This CDR3 is 13 amino acids long. For the CDR3, the DNA is TGTGCCAGCAGTTACTTTGGACTTAGCGAGCAGTACTTC. Residues: CASSYFGLSEQYF.

The chain couples TRBV4-1 to TRBJ1-5; tentatively, D is TRBD1 (6 bases). Germline V CDR1 and CDR2: MGHRA, YSYEKL. This CDR3 spans 16 amino acids. Between the trimmed V and J ends, which lost 1 base and 3 bases, there was a span of 13 bases. The CDR3 protein is CASSQGITGTNQPQHF. The CDR3 DNA sequence: TGCGCCAGCAGCCAAGGTATTACAGGGACCAATCAGCCCCAGCATTTT.

The rearrangement links TRBV6-5 to TRBJ1-6; 9 bases are a match to TRBD1. CDR1 MNHEY and CDR2 SVGAGI come from the germline V gene. This CDR3 is 14 amino acids long. V lost 6 bases and J lost 8; bases outside the gene matches: 5. The CDR3 DNA reads as TGTGCCAGCAGACTGGACAGGGGCCATTCACCCCTCCACTTT. This gives the protein CASRLDRGHSPLHF.

The chain links TRBV5-6 to TRBJ1-2; D unresolved. Germline CDR1 and CDR2: SGHDT and YYEEEE. The CDR3 is 14 residues long. The germline V and J ends were trimmed by 4 bases and 1 base, with 11 bases remaining between them. The CDR3 DNA is TGTGCCAGCAGCCCCCAGACACTTAACTATGGCTACACCTTC. This sequence encodes CASSPQTLNYGYTF.

V usage is TRBV6-1 and J usage is TRBJ2-7; 9 bases fit TRBD2. Germline V gene data show CDR1 as MNHNS and CDR2 as SASEGT. The CDR3 spans 14 residues. The trim removed 0 bases at V and 3 bases at J, leaving 0 bases unmatched. In nucleotides, the CDR3 is TGTGCCAGCAGTGAAGCGCGGGGGGGCTACGAGCAGTACTTC. It specifies CASSEARGGYEQYF.

A single count supports this clone. V is TRBV19 and J is TRBJ1-3; no clear D. Trimming removed 9 bases at V and 8 bases at J, with 11 bases between. The CDR3 is made up of 11 amino acids. Germline CDR1 LNHDA, CDR2 SQIVND (reference sequence). This CDR3 is CASSPGYTIYF. CDR3 nucleotides: TGTGCCAGCTCTCCGGGGTACACCATATATTTT. Filled out from reference TRBV19 and TRBJ1-3, the complete variable domain reads DGGITQSPKYLFRKEGQNVTLSCEQNLNHDAMYWYRQDPGQGLRLIYYSQIVNDFQKGDIAEGYSVSREKKESFPLTVTSAQKNPTAFYLCASSPGYTIYFGEGSWLTVV.